This note documents a single TCR beta chain sequence. Thawed, overnight-rested PBMC were stained with GMM-loaded CD1B tetramer, viability dye and anti-CD3, then sorted. CD1B tetramers were loaded with Rhodococcus equi-derived C32 glucose monomycolate. This sample is drawn from a study of T cells in tuberculosis. The CDR3 is 13 residues long. CDR1 and CDR2 from the germline V gene are MNHNY and SVGAGI (reference sequence). Between the trimmed V and J ends, which lost 2 bases and 10 bases, there was a span of 12 bases. General study points: Low-affinity CD1B-GMM tetramer-binding T cells may have been missed.

This table comes from immunoSEQ multiplex PCR, and its TCRdb copy is limited to in-frame clones, with some not included. The table has nearly 60,000 clones, over 75% seen once. V is TRBV6-6 and J is TRBJ1-5; D perhaps matches TRBD1 (5 bases). The sequenced sample was CD1b-GMM tetramer-negative cells sorted from PBMCs. This TCR derives from an adult woman with latent tuberculosis. The CDR3 DNA is TGTGCCAGCAGTTACGCAAACCAGGGACCCCAGCATTTT. This gives the protein CASSYANQGPQHF.